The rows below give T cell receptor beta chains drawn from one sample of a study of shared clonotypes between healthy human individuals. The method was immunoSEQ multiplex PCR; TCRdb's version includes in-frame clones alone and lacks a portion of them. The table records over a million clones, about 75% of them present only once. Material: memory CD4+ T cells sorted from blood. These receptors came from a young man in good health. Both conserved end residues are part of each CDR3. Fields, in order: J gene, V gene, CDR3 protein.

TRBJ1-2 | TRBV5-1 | CASSLVGYREGYTF
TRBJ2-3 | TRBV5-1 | CASSEILRGTDTQYF
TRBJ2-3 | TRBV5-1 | CASSLGGLTDTQYF
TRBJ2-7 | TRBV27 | CASSLPGQISLNEQYF
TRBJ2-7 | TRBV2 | CASSRDRGYEQYF
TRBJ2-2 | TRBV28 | CASSSTYTGELFF
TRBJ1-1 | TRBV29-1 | CSVERGVTEAFF
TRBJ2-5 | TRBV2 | CASSDQPGLQETQYF
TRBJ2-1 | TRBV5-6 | CASSLGRRAGNNEQFF
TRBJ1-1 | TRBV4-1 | CASSQEPGRNTEAFF
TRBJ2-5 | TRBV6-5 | CASSYWDTVVETQYF
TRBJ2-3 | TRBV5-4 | CASSLVDRTDTQYF
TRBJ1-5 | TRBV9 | CASSVLPGDQPQHF
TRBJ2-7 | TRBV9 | CASSPSTGTYEQYF
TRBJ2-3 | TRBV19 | CASSIGREKQYF
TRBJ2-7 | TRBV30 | CAWSGTGKSYEQYF
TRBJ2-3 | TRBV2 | CASSPDRGLTDTQYF
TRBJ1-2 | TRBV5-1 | CASSLDGGTGKYTF
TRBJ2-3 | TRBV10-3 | CAISPKSGEDTQYF
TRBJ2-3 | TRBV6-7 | CASGQGAHIYDTQYF
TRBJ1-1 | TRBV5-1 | CASTEQGQNTEAFF
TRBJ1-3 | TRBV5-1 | CASSAGTGYGNTIYF
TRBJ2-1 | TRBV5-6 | CASSKQGIDEQFF
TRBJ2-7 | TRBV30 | CAWSKGLTSGRAYEQYF
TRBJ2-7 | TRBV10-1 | CASSDGQGAFNEQYF
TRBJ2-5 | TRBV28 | CASSLSLGAQETQYF